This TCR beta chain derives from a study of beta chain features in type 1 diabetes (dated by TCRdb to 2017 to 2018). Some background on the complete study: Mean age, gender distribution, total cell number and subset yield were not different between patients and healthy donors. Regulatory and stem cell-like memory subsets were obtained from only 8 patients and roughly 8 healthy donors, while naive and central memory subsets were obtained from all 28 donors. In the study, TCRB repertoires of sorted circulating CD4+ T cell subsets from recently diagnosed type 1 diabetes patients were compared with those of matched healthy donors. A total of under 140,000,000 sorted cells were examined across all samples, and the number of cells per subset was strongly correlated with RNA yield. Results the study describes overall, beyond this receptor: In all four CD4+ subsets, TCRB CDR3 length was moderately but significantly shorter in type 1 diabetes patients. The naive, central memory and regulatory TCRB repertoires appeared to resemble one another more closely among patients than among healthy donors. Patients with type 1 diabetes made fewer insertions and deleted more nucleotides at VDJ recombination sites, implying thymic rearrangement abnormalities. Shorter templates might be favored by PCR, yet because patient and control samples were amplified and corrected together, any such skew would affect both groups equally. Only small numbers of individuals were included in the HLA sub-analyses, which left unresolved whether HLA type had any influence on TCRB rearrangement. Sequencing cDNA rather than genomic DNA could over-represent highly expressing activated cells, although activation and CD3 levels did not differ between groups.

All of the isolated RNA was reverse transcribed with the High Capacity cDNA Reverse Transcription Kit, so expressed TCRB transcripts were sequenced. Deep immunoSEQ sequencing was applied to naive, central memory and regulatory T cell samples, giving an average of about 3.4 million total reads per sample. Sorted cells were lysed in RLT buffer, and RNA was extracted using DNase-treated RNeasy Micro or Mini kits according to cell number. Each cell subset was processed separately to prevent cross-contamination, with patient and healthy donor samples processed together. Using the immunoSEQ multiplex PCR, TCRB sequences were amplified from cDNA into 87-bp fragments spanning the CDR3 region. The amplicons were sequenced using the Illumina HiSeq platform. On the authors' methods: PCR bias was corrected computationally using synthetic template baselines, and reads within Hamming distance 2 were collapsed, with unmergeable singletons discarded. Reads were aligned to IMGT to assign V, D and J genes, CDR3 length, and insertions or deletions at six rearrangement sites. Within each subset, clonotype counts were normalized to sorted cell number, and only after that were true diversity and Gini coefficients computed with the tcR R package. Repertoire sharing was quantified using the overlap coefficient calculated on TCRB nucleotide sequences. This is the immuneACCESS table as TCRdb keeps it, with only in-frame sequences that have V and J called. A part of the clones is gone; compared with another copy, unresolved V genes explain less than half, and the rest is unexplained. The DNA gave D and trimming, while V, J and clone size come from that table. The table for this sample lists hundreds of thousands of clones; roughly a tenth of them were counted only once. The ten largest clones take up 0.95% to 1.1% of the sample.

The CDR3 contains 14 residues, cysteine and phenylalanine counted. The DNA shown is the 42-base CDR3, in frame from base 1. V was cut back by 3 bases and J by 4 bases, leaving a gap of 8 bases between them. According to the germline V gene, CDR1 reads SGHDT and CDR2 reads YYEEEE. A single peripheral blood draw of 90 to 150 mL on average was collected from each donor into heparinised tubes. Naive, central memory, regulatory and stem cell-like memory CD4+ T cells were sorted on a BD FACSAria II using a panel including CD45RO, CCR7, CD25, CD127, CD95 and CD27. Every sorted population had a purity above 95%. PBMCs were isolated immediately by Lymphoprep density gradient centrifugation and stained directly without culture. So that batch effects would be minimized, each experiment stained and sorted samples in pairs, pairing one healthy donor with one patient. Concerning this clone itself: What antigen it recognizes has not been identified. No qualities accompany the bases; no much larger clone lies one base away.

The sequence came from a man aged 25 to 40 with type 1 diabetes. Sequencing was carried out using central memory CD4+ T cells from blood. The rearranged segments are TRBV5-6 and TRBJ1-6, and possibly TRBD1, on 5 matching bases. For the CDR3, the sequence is CASSSTAYNSPLHF. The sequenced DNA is TGTGCCAGCAGCTCGACAGCATATAATTCACCCCTCCACTTT.